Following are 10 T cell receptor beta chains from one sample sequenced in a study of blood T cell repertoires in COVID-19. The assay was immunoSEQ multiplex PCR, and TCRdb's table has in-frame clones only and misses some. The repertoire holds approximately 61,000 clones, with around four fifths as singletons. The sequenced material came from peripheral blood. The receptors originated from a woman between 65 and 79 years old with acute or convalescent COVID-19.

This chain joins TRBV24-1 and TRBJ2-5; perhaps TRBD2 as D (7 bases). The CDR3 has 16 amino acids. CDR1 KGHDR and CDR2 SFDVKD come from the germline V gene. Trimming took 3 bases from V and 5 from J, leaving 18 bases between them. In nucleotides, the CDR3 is TGTGCCACCAGTGATCCACTGACCGGGGGGCGTGAGACCCAGTACTTC. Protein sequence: CATSDPLTGGRETQYF.

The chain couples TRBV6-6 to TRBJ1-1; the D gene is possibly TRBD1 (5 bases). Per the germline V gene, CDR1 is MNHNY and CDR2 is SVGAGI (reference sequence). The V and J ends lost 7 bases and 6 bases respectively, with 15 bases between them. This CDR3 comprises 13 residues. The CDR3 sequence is CASTQEGRPEAFF. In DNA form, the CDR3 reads TGTGCCAGCACCCAGGAGGGGCGGCCTGAAGCTTTCTTT.

The CDR3 is CASSSGRLNTEAFF. CDR3 coding DNA: TGTGCCAGCAGCTCGGGGAGGTTGAACACTGAAGCTTTCTTT. The V call is TRBV5-5, the J call TRBJ1-1; no clear D gene. CDR1 is SGHKS, CDR2 YYEKEE, per germline (reference sequence). The V and J ends lost 3 bases and 0 bases respectively, with 9 bases between them. This CDR3 region has 14 residues. The variable domain in full, with the rest retrieved from reference TRBV5-5 and TRBJ1-1, is DAGVTQSPTHLIKTRGQQVTLRCSPISGHKSVSWYQQVLGQGPQFIFQYYEKEERGRGNFPDRFSARQFPNYSSELNVNALLLGDSALYLCASSSGRLNTEAFFGQGTRLTVV.

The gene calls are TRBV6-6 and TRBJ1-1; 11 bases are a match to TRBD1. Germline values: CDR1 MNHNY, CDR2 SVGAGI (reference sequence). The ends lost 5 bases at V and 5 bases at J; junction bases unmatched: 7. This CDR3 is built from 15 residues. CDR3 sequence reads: CASSRGQGARTEAFF. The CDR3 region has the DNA TGTGCCAGCAGTCGCGGACAGGGGGCCCGAACTGAAGCTTTCTTT.

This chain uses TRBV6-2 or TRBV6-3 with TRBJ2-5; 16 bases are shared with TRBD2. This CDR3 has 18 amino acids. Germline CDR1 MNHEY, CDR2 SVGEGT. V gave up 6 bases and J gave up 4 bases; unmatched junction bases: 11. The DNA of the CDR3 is TGTGCCAGCAGCTTAGGGACTAGCGGGGGGGCCCGCGGAGAGACCCAGTACTTC. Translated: CASSLGTSGGARGETQYF.

CDR3 in amino acids: CSVEWGSGGIETQYF. The DNA of the CDR3 is TGCAGCGTTGAATGGGGTAGCGGGGGGATCGAGACCCAGTACTTC. The V gene is TRBV29-1, the J gene TRBJ2-5, with 10 bases matching TRBD2. Germline V gene lookup returns CDR1 SQVTM and CDR2 ANQGSEA. The CDR3 extends over 15 amino acids. Trimming took 2 bases from V and 5 from J; bases not matched to a gene: 8. Full variable domain (rest looked up from reference TRBV29-1 and TRBJ2-5): SAVISQKPSRDICQRGTSLTIQCQVDSQVTMMFWYRQQPGQSLTLIATANQGSEATYESGFVIDKFPISRPNLTFSTLTVSNMSPEDSSIYLCSVEWGSGGIETQYFGPGTRLLVL.

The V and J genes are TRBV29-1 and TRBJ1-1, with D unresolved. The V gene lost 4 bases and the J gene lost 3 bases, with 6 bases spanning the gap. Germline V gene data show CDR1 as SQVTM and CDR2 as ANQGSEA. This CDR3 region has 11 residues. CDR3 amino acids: CSVASDTEAFF. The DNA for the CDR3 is TGCAGCGTTGCCTCTGACACTGAAGCTTTCTTT.

In DNA, the CDR3 is TGTGCCAGCAAGACAGGACAGTTAAACACCGGGGAGCTGTTTTTT. Protein sequence: CASKTGQLNTGELFF. This sequence joins TRBV2 and TRBJ2-2; possible D gene TRBD1, 6 bases. The CDR3 has 15 amino acids. CDR1 and CDR2 from the germline V gene are SNHLY and FYNNEI. V was shortened by 7 bases and J by 2 bases, with 14 bases between the two germline ends.

This CDR3 is CASRQTGGGGADTQYF. The CDR3 DNA is TGTGCCAGCAGGCAAACCGGGGGGGGCGGGGCCGATACGCAGTATTTT. The chain uses TRBV7-8 and TRBJ2-3, with 8 bases lining up with TRBD2. The V and J ends lost 6 bases and 6 bases, in that order; junction bases with no gene match: 14. Germline V CDR1 and CDR2: SGHVS, FQNEAQ. The CDR3 is 16 residues long.

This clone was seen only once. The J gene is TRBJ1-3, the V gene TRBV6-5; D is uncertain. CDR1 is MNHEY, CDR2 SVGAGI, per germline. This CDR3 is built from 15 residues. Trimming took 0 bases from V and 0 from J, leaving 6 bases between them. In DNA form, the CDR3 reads TGTGCCAGCAGTTACTCGAGGAACTCTGGAAACACCATATATTTT. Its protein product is CASSYSRNSGNTIYF.